Listed here are 5 T cell receptor beta chains from one sample, sequenced in a study of blood T cell repertoires in COVID-19. Sequencing used immunoSEQ multiplex PCR; TCRdb keeps in-frame clones, though not all of them. The sample consists of some 140,000 clones, 78% of them appearing once. The sample comprised peripheral blood. The source of these receptors is a man in his sixties who had recovered from COVID-19.

The rearrangement links TRBV6-6 to TRBJ1-1, with D possibly matching TRBD1 (6 bases). This CDR3 has 14 amino acids. Germline loops: CDR1 MNHNY, CDR2 SVGAGI (reference sequence). V lost 7 bases, J lost 1 base, and 13 bases lay in between. The CDR3 loop is CASIRGSSNTEAFF. The CDR3 DNA reads TGTGCCAGCATCAGGGGCTCATCGAACACTGAAGCTTTCTTT.

The chain is built from TRBV20-1 and TRBJ2-7, with 9 bases fitting TRBD1. The trim removed 8 bases at V and 5 bases at J, leaving 4 bases unmatched. CDR1 and CDR2 from the germline V gene are DFQATT and SNEGSKA (reference sequence). There are 11 residues in the CDR3. The CDR3 region has the DNA TGCAGTTGGGACAGGGCCAACGAGCAGTACTTC. This gives the protein CSWDRANEQYF.

The rearrangement joins TRBV28 to TRBJ2-7; 10 bases are shared with TRBD2. Germline V gives CDR1 MDHEN, CDR2 SYDVKM. The CDR3 has 16 amino acids. J was trimmed by 3 bases and V by 6 bases; bases with no gene match: 11. The CDR3 DNA reads as TGTGCCAGCAGCCCCGCCTGGAGCGGGGGGGGCTACGAGCAGTACTTC. Its protein is CASSPAWSGGGYEQYF.

V gene TRBV19 combines with J gene TRBJ2-3, with TRBD1 matching 10 bases. The CDR3 covers 15 residues. Germline trimming cut 6 bases from V and 5 bases from J; bases unmatched to any gene: 8. CDR1 and CDR2 (germline): LNHDA, SQIVND (reference sequence). The CDR3 spells CASRTTGGMGDTQYF. In nucleotides, the CDR3 is TGTGCCAGTAGGACGACAGGGGGCATGGGAGATACGCAGTATTTT. Combining the CDR3 with reference TRBV19 and TRBJ2-3 gives the whole variable domain DGGITQSPKYLFRKEGQNVTLSCEQNLNHDAMYWYRQDPGQGLRLIYYSQIVNDFQKGDIAEGYSVSREKKESFPLTVTSAQKNPTAFYLCASRTTGGMGDTQYFGPGTRLTVL.

The rearrangement links TRBV19 to TRBJ2-3, with D perhaps TRBD2 (6 bases). The V end was cut by 1 base, the J end by 3 bases, with 17 bases between. Per the germline V gene, CDR1 is LNHDA and CDR2 is SQIVND (reference sequence). The CDR3 runs 17 residues. The CDR3 sequence is CASSIVGLHESTDTQYF. DNA for the CDR3: TGTGCCAGTAGTATAGTTGGACTACACGAGTCTACAGATACGCAGTATTTT.